Following are 8 T cell receptor beta chains from one sample sequenced in a study of identical twins. One entry per CDR3 protein, called by TCRdb with MiXCR from the 5' RACE reads. The sample includes approximately 690,000 distinct CDR3 sequences, 5.5% to 6.5% seen only once; the top ten take approximately 2%. The sample consisted of naive T cells sorted from blood. Receptor source: a man between 18 and 29 years old in good health.

This clonotype was counted between two and nine times. J is TRBJ2-3 and V is TRBV3-1; D is perhaps TRBD2 (5 bases). The germline CDR1 and CDR2 sequences are LGHDT and YNNKEL (reference sequence). Trimming shortened V by 2 bases and J by 5 bases, and 17 bases separated the two germline ends. The CDR3 spans 16 residues. CDR3 sequence reads: CASSQQDYPKGDTQYF. In DNA form, the CDR3 reads TGTGCCAGCAGCCAACAAGACTACCCAAAAGGAGATACGCAGTATTTT.

The gene calls are TRBV3-1 and TRBJ2-1; D may match TRBD1 or TRBD2 (5 bases each). Between the trimmed V and J ends, which lost 3 bases and 7 bases, there was a span of 13 bases. This CDR3 has 14 amino acids. Germline CDR1 is LGHDT and CDR2 is YNNKEL (reference sequence). CDR3 sequence (DNA): TGTGCCAGCAGCCACCCCGGGACCGGAAATGAGCAGTTCTTC. Amino acids: CASSHPGTGNEQFF.

This clonotype came up many times. The V and J genes are TRBV28 and TRBJ2-3; D may be TRBD2 (6 bases). The germline V gene encodes CDR1 MDHEN and CDR2 SYDVKM. This CDR3 has 14 residues. The V end was cut by 7 bases, the J end by 2 bases, with 13 bases between. The CDR3 sequence: CASITSSTTDTQYF. The CDR3, as DNA: TGTGCCAGCATTACTAGCAGTACCACAGATACGCAGTATTTT. The complete variable domain, with remaining parts taken from reference TRBV28 and TRBJ2-3, reads DVKVTQSSRYLVKRTGEKVFLECVQDMDHENMFWYRQDPGLGLRLIYFSYDVKMKEKGDIPEGYSVSREKKERFSLILESASTNQTSMYLCASITSSTTDTQYFGPGTRLTVL.

This clonotype occurred many times. V is TRBV14 and J is TRBJ2-1; 7 bases match TRBD1. Germline trimming cut 3 bases from V and 2 bases from J; bases unmatched to any gene: 10. The CDR3 is 17 amino acids. Looked up from germline, CDR1 is SGHDN and CDR2 is FVKESK. CDR3 DNA sequence: TGTGCCAGCAGCCATGATTTTGGGACAGATCCCTACAATGAGCAGTTCTTC. Translated: CASSHDFGTDPYNEQFF. The full variable domain, completed using reference TRBV14 and TRBJ2-1, is EAGVTQFPSHSVIEKGQTVTLRCDPISGHDNLYWYRRVMGKEIKFLLHFVKESKQDESGMPNNRFLAERTGGTYSTLKVQPAELEDSGVYFCASSHDFGTDPYNEQFFGPGTRLTVL.

Ten or more counts support this clonotype. The chain carries TRBV5-5 and TRBJ2-2; TRBD2 might be the D (5 bases). Trimming left V 1 base short and J 6 bases short, with 10 bases between. CDR3 size: 14 residues. The germline gives CDR1 SGHKS, CDR2 YYEKEE (reference sequence). The DNA for the CDR3 is TGTGCCAGCAGCTTGTCCGGGGTTGCCGGGGAGCTGTTTTTT. Translation gives CASSLSGVAGELFF.

This clonotype has a count of ten or more. This chain connects TRBV29-1 to TRBJ1-1; no firm D call. The germline V and J ends were trimmed by 4 bases and 1 base, with 10 bases remaining between them. CDR1 SQVTM and CDR2 ANQGSEA come from the germline V gene. The CDR3 totals 13 residues. In DNA, the CDR3 is TGCAGCGTTGGTGCGAGGAAGAACACTGAAGCTTTCTTT. Protein: CSVGARKNTEAFF.

This clonotype was detected many times. V gene TRBV12-3 or TRBV12-4 combines with J gene TRBJ2-7; 8 bases are a match to TRBD1. The CDR3 has 20 residues. V dropped 0 bases and J dropped 2; count of bases not matched to a gene: 18. Here the CDR3 reads CASSLAGRGLDVGQAYEQYF. The CDR3 DNA reads as TGTGCCAGCAGTTTAGCGGGCAGGGGGCTGGACGTGGGTCAAGCCTACGAGCAGTACTTC.

The chain is built from TRBV18 and TRBJ2-2, with 8 bases that match TRBD2. The CDR3 loop spans 16 amino acids. Per the germline V gene, CDR1 is KGHSH and CDR2 is LQKENI. Trimming took 2 bases from V and 3 from J; bases not matched to a gene: 5. CDR3 loop: CASSPRQAGDTGELFF. The CDR3 region has the DNA TGTGCCAGCTCACCAAGACAAGCGGGGGACACCGGGGAGCTGTTTTTT.